This TCR beta chain was sequenced during a study of blood T cell repertoires in COVID-19. Study-wide background: In each case, the material was cDNA or gDNA derived from T cells, B-cell-depleted T cells, or PBMCs.

The V segment lost 5 bases and the J segment 3 bases; nucleotides outside the gene matches: 6. The germline V gene has CDR1 LNHDA and CDR2 SQIVND (reference sequence). The CDR3 is made up of 15 amino acids. Sequenced by immunoSEQ multiplex PCR; TCRdb stores in-frame clones only, minus some. The sample lists 250,000 to 300,000 clones, 82% occurring once. The TCR comes from a woman between 18 and 30 years old with acute or convalescent COVID-19. The chain couples TRBV19 to TRBJ1-1; 10 nucleotides agree with TRBD1. The sequencing input was peripheral blood. The CDR3 protein is CASSRRDRGYTEAFF. The CDR3 bases are TGTGCCAGTAGTCGCCGGGACAGGGGCTACACTGAAGCTTTCTTT.